Sequencing of this T cell receptor beta chain was carried out in a study of blood T cell repertoires in COVID-19. Background on the study: Samples of COVID-19 (acute and convalescent) were obtained from the United States, Italy and Spain. Nucleic acid was either cDNA or gDNA, and it came from T cells, B-cell-depleted T cells, or PBMCs.

Per the authors' pipeline: Nucleated cell number was recorded as an estimate derived from reference gene primer amplification. This table comes from immunoSEQ multiplex PCR, and its TCRdb copy is limited to in-frame clones, with some not included. V, J and clone size were drawn from that table, and D and trimming were deduced from the DNA. Of 150,000 to 200,000 clones listed, 82% are singletons. The sequence was collected from a woman in her 30s with acute or convalescent COVID-19. Sequencing used peripheral blood.

The CDR3 region is CASAPRGGSKETQYF. In nucleotides, the CDR3 is TGCGCCAGCGCCCCCCGGGGAGGATCAAAAGAGACCCAGTACTTC. The chain uses TRBV5-1 and TRBJ2-5; D is possibly TRBD2 (6 bases). The CDR3 is 15 amino acids. Trimming cost V 7 bases and J 3 bases, with 19 bases left between them. Germline CDR1 reads SGHRS; CDR2 reads YFSETQ.